This T cell receptor (beta chain) was identified during a study of blood T cell repertoires in COVID-19. Study summary: Spain, Italy and the United States supplied samples that represented acute and convalescent COVID-19. T cells, B-cell-depleted T cells, or PBMCs supplied cDNA or gDNA.

V was clipped by 4 bases and J by 3 bases, with 12 bases between them. Per the germline V gene, CDR1 is ENHRY and CDR2 is SYGVKD. There are 14 residues in the CDR3. Using immunoSEQ multiplex PCR, the repertoire was profiled, and TCRdb retains in-frame clones only, with some absent. The repertoire includes around 61,000 clones, about nine tenths of them detected once, and about 3.5% sits in the top ten. The sequencing sample was made of peripheral blood. The rearrangement links TRBV10-3 to TRBJ2-5; weak D call: TRBD2 (6 bases). This receptor was identified in a man aged 50 to 59 with active COVID-19. The CDR3 protein is CAISGASVEETQYF. The CDR3 DNA reads as TGTGCCATCAGTGGGGCTAGCGTCGAAGAGACCCAGTACTTC.